This T cell receptor (beta chain) was documented in a study of technical replicates of blood from several donors. TCRdb keeps only in-frame clones here, not all; method: immunoSEQ multiplex PCR. The sample has approximately 100,000 clones, just over 95% seen once; the top ten hold approximately 0.2%. The CDR3 extends over 13 amino acids. Trimming took 1 base from V and 8 from J, leaving 8 bases between them. Per the germline V gene, CDR1 is SGHDN and CDR2 is FVKESK. The sequenced material came from T cells isolated from PBMCs. The chain employs TRBV14 and TRBJ2-2; maybe TRBD2 (6 bases). The sequence was obtained from a human donor in good health. The chain's CDR3 is CASSQVLAGELFF. CDR3 nucleotides: TGTGCCAGCAGCCAAGTTCTAGCGGGGGAGCTGTTTTTT.